The rows below give T cell receptor beta chains drawn from one sample of a study of cytomegalovirus exposure and HLA in healthy donors. Assay used: immunoSEQ multiplex PCR; TCRdb lists only in-frame clones, some missing. This sample carries 100,000 or so clones, around 15% of them seen once, and the ten largest clones take over 0.8%. Sequencing input: PBMCs. These receptor sequences come from a female donor in good health and CMV-seronegative. The CDR3 runs from the conserved cysteine through the conserved F or W. Each record gives: clone size, J gene, V gene, D gene, CDR3 DNA, CDR3 protein. D genes are given only for firm matches. Some rows have no size entry. The others give once, few or many, or a class for an expanded clone.

. TRBJ1-1 TRBV7-6 TRBD1 TGTGCCAGCAGCTCCGGGACAGGGGTGGATGAAGCTTTCTTT CASSSGTGVDEAFF
. TRBJ2-5 TRBV18 TRBD2 TGTGCCAGCTCACCGCGGACTAGCGGGGCAGAGACCCAGTACTTC CASSPRTSGAETQYF
few TRBJ2-7 TRBV6-5 . TGTGCCAGCAGTTACTCGTTCACTAGCACCGAGCAGTACTTC CASSYSFTSTEQYF
. TRBJ2-1 TRBV27 . TGTGCCAGCAGTTTATCGATTCCTAGGGGGAATGAGCAGTTCTTC CASSLSIPRGNEQFF
. TRBJ1-4 TRBV27 . TGTGCCAGCAGACAGGGAGGGGCTGAAAAACTGTTTTTT CASRQGGAEKLFF
. TRBJ2-7 TRBV5-6 . TGTGCCAGCAGCTTGGGTGGGACAATAACCTACGAGCAGTACTTC CASSLGGTITYEQYF
. TRBJ2-5 TRBV30 TRBD2 TGTGCCTGGAGGCAGAAGCGGGGGAGGGGAGAGACCCAGTACTTC CAWRQKRGRGETQYF
. TRBJ1-4 TRBV4-3 TRBD1 TGCGCCAGCAGCCAATTGAGTAGGGGGCATGCTAATGAAAAACTGTTTTTT CASSQLSRGHANEKLFF
few TRBJ1-3 TRBV30 . TGTGCCTGGAGTGTGAGGTACTCTGGAAACACCATATATTTT CAWSVRYSGNTIYF
few TRBJ2-7 TRBV21-1 . TGTGCCAGCAGACGCCGGGGTTCCCATCCCCCCAACGAGCAGTACTTC CASRRRGSHPPNEQYF
. TRBJ1-1 TRBV4-1 . TGCGCCAGCAGCCACCAGTCTGAAGCTTTCTTT CASSHQSEAFF
few TRBJ2-7 TRBV7-2 TRBD2 TGTGCCAGCAGCGACCTCGGGGGGGCCGGCTCCTACGAGCAGTACTTC CASSDLGGAGSYEQYF
. TRBJ1-1 TRBV7-2 . TGTGCCAGCAGTCCAATGACCGGGTATAACACTGAAGCTTTCTTT CASSPMTGYNTEAFF
. TRBJ2-2 TRBV6-1 . TGTGCCAGCAGTGTTCAGGGCTACACCGGGGAGCTGTTTTTT CASSVQGYTGELFF
few TRBJ2-5 TRBV28 . TGTGCCAGCAGTTTTAATACCGGACTCGAAGAGACCCAGTACTTC CASSFNTGLEETQYF
. TRBJ1-5 TRBV7-2 TRBD1 TGTGCCAGCAGCTTAGTACAGGGGGCGTCAAATCAGCCCCAGCATTTT CASSLVQGASNQPQHF
few TRBJ2-4 TRBV5-5 . TGTGCCAGCAGCTTGGTGACAGTAGGAGGGAGGTTAGCCAAAAACATTCAGTACTTC CASSLVTVGGRLAKNIQYF
. TRBJ2-7 TRBV19 TRBD2 TGTGCCAGTAGTATTGGTCCGCTAGCGGGACTTAACTACGAGCAGTACTTC CASSIGPLAGLNYEQYF
. TRBJ2-1 TRBV15 . TGTGCCACCAGCAGAGATTTGGGCGGGCCTACCTACAATGAGCAGTTCTTC CATSRDLGGPTYNEQFF
few TRBJ2-3 TRBV7-6 TRBD2 TGTGCCAGCAGCTTAATTCGAGGCTCGGAGCGGGGGGGATATAGCACAGATACGCAGTATTTT CASSLIRGSERGGYSTDTQYF
few TRBJ2-3 TRBV5-1 TRBD1 TGCGCCAGCAGCCGAGAGCCGGGACAGGGAGGGACAGATACGCAGTATTTT CASSREPGQGGTDTQYF
. TRBJ1-1 TRBV29-1 . TGCAGCGTTGTGCGACAGCTGAACACTGAAGCTTTCTTT CSVVRQLNTEAFF
few TRBJ2-3 TRBV30 . TGTGCCTGGGAGTATGGTATCGGGTACAGCACAGATACGCAGTATTTT CAWEYGIGYSTDTQYF
. TRBJ2-5 TRBV29-1 TRBD2 TGCAGCGCGGGAACTAGCGGGAGGGAGACCCAGTACTTC CSAGTSGRETQYF
. TRBJ2-2 TRBV9 . TGTGCCAGCAGCGTAGTTGGACTAACCACCGGGGAGCTGTTTTTT CASSVVGLTTGELFF
. TRBJ2-1 TRBV5-4 TRBD2 TGTGCCAGCAGCCAGGGACTAGCGGGAGTAAATGAGCAGTTCTTC CASSQGLAGVNEQFF
few TRBJ1-2 TRBV28 TRBD1 TGTGCCAGCACCGTCCCGGGACAGGGCCTTGGCTATGGCTACACCTTC CASTVPGQGLGYGYTF
few TRBJ1-5 TRBV6-1 . TGTGCCAGCAGTGACAGTTATAGCAATCAGCCCCAGCATTTT CASSDSYSNQPQHF
. TRBJ1-4 TRBV30 TRBD1 TGTGCCTGGAGTGTGGGGACAGGGCTCACTAATGAAAAACTGTTTTTT CAWSVGTGLTNEKLFF
few TRBJ1-4 TRBV6-5 . TGTGCCAGCAGCCCGGGTGACCTCAATGAAAAACTGTTTTTT CASSPGDLNEKLFF
. TRBJ2-2 TRBV2 TRBD2 TGTGCCAGCAGGGGACTAGCCTACACCGGGGAGCTGTTTTTT CASRGLAYTGELFF
. TRBJ2-7 TRBV6-5 . TGTGCCAGCAGTTACTCGACCAGGGCCACCCAAGAGCAGTACTTC CASSYSTRATQEQYF
. TRBJ2-7 TRBV9 . TGTGCCAGCAGCGTAGGTGACAACGAGCAGTACTTC CASSVGDNEQYF
few TRBJ1-4 TRBV5-1 TRBD1 TGCGCCAGCAGCTTGGGGGGACAGGTGAATGAAAAACTGTTTTTT CASSLGGQVNEKLFF
few TRBJ2-7 TRBV30 . TGTGCCTGGGCGCCCCGGAGCTCCTACGAGCAGTACTTC CAWAPRSSYEQYF
. TRBJ2-6 TRBV2 . TGTGCCAGCGATCAAGTACCAGGGGTCGGGGCCAACGTCCTGACTTTC CASDQVPGVGANVLTF
few TRBJ1-6 TRBV19 . TGTGCCAGTAGTAAGGGTCTGCGGGATAATTCACCCCTCCACTTT CASSKGLRDNSPLHF
. TRBJ1-1 TRBV10-3 . TGTGCCATCAGTGCCAGGGGTCCCTTGGACACTGAAGCTTTCTTT CAISARGPLDTEAFF
few TRBJ1-4 TRBV7-2 . TGTGCCAGCAGCACCTCATGGTTTCGAGCAACTAATGAAAAACTGTTTTTT CASSTSWFRATNEKLFF
few TRBJ2-7 TRBV10-3 TRBD2 TGTGCCATCACGGCGACTAGCGGGAGGAGGTCGGGCGAGCAGTACTTC CAITATSGRRSGEQYF
few TRBJ1-2 TRBV5-4 . TGTGCCAGCAGCTTGTTTCAGGTCGGTGGCTACACCTTC CASSLFQVGGYTF
. TRBJ1-1 TRBV14 . TGTGCCAGCAGCCAAGATTTGGGGGGATGGGCCACTGAAGCTTTCTTT CASSQDLGGWATEAFF
few TRBJ1-1 TRBV10-3 . TGTGCCATCAGTGGTTCGGTAGAAGGCGGCACTGAAGCTTTCTTT CAISGSVEGGTEAFF
few TRBJ1-6 TRBV5-4 . TGTGCCAGCAGCTTGTACAGGGATAATTCACCCCTCCACTTT CASSLYRDNSPLHF
few TRBJ2-7 TRBV4-1 TRBD1 TGCGCCAGCAGCCTCTTCTCCCGCGACAGGGTAGTGTACGAGCAGTACTTC CASSLFSRDRVVYEQYF
. TRBJ2-7 TRBV7-2 . TGTGCCAGCAGCTCCCTAGACTTAAGCTACGAGCAGTACTTC CASSSLDLSYEQYF
once TRBJ2-6 TRBV27 TRBD2 TGTGCCAGCAGTTTAAAGGGACTAGATTTAAGTGGGGCCAACGTCCTGACTTTC CASSLKGLDLSGANVLTF
. TRBJ2-3 TRBV4-1 . TGCGCCAGCAGCCAACCCGCGGAGGAGAGGGCAGATACGCAGTATTTT CASSQPAEERADTQYF
. TRBJ1-3 TRBV21-1 . TGTGCCAGCAGCAAAGGGGACAGGACGGGAAACACCATATATTTT CASSKGDRTGNTIYF
. TRBJ2-3 TRBV14 TRBD1 TGTGCCAGCAGCCAAGTGGCAGGGGGCTACGCAGATACGCAGTATTTT CASSQVAGGYADTQYF
. TRBJ2-2 TRBV19 TRBD2 TGTGCCAGTAGTCCGGGACTAGCGACTTCTTACACCGGGGAGCTGTTTTTT CASSPGLATSYTGELFF
few TRBJ2-1 TRBV5-1 TRBD2 TGCGCCAGCAGCTTAGCGCTAGCGGGAGATGAGCAGTTCTTC CASSLALAGDEQFF
. TRBJ1-4 TRBV10-3 . TGTGCCATCAGTGATCGGGGGGCGGGGGAAAAACTGTTTTTT CAISDRGAGEKLFF
few TRBJ2-1 TRBV5-6 TRBD2 TGTGCCAGCAGCTTGGCCGGGACTAGATCCTACAATGAGCAGTTCTTC CASSLAGTRSYNEQFF
few TRBJ2-7 TRBV28 TRBD2 TGTGCCAGCAGCCCCTCTGGGGGACTAGCGGGGTACGAGCAGTACTTC CASSPSGGLAGYEQYF
. TRBJ1-4 TRBV30 . TGTGTCTGGAGTGTACGCGGGAGTGAAAAACTGTTTTTT CVWSVRGSEKLFF
few TRBJ2-2 TRBV7-2 TRBD1 TGTGCCAGCAGCTTAGTAGGGGGCGCGAACACCGGGGAGCTGTTTTTT CASSLVGGANTGELFF
few TRBJ1-1 TRBV7-3 . TGTGCCAGCAGCTTATCGGCTGGCAGGTCTGAAGCTTTCTTT CASSLSAGRSEAFF